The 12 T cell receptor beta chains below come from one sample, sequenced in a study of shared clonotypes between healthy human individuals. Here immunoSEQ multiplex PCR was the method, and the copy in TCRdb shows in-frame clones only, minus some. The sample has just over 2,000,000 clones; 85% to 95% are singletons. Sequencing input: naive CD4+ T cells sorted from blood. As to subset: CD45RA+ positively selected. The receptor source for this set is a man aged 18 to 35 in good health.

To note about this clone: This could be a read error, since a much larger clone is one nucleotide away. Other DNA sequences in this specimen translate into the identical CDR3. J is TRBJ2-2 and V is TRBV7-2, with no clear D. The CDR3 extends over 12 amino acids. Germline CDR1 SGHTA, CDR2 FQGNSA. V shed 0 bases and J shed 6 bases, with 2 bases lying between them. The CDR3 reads CASSLAAGELFF. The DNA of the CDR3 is TGTGCCAGCAGCTTAGCAGCCGGGGAGCTGTTTTTT.

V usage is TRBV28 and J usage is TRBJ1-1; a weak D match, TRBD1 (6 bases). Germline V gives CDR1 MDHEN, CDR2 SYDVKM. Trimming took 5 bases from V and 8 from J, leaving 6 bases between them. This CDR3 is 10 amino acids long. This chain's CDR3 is CASSRGEAFF. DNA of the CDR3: TGTGCCAGCAGTAGGGGGGAAGCTTTCTTT. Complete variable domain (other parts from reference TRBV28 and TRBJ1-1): DVKVTQSSRYLVKRTGEKVFLECVQDMDHENMFWYRQDPGLGLRLIYFSYDVKMKEKGDIPEGYSVSREKKERFSLILESASTNQTSMYLCASSRGEAFFGQGTRLTVV.

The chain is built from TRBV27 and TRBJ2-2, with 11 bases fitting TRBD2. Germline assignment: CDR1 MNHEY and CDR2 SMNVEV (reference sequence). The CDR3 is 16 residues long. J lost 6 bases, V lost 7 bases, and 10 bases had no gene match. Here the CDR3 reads CASTFSGRALAGELFF. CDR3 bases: TGTGCCAGCACCTTTAGCGGGAGGGCCCTCGCCGGGGAGCTGTTTTTT.

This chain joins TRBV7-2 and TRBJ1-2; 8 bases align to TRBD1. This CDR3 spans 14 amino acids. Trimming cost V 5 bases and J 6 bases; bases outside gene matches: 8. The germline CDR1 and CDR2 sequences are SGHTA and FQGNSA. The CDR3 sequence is CASSPRTGLDGYTF. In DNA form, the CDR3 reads TGTGCCAGCAGCCCAAGGACAGGGTTGGATGGCTACACCTTC.

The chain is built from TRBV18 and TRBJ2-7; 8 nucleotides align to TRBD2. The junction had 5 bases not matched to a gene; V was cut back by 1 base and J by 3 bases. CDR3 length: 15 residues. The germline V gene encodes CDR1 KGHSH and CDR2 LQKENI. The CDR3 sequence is CASSPRAGGFYEQYF. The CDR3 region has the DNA TGTGCCAGCTCACCACGGGCGGGGGGATTCTACGAGCAGTACTTC.

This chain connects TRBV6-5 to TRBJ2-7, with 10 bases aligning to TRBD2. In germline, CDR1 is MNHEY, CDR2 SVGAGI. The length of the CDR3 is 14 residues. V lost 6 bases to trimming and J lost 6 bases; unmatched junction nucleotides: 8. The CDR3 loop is CASRSSGRAFEQYF. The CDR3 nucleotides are TGTGCCAGCAGGTCGAGCGGGAGGGCATTCGAGCAGTACTTC.

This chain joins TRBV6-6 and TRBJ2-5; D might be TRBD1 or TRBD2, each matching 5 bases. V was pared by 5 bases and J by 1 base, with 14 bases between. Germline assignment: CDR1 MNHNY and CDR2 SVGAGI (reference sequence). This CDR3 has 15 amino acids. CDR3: CASSTLGAPQETQYF. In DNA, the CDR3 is TGTGCCAGCAGTACCCTCGGGGCGCCCCAAGAGACCCAGTACTTC.

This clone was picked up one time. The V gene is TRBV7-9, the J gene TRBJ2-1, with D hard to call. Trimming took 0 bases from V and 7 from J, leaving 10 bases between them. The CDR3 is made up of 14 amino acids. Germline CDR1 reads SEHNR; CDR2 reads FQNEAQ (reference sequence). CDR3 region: CASSLAPEWNEQFF. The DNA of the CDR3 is TGTGCCAGCAGCTTAGCTCCAGAGTGGAATGAGCAGTTCTTC.

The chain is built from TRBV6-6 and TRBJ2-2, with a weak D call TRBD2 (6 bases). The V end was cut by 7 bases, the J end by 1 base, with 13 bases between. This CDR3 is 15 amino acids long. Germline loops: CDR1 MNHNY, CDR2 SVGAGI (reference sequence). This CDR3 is CASTLPGVNTGELFF. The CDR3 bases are TGTGCCAGCACCCTCCCGGGGGTGAACACCGGGGAGCTGTTTTTT.

The CDR3 DNA reads TGTGCCAGCAGCCTCTGGGACGCCGGCTCTGGAAACACCATATATTTT. It codes for CASSLWDAGSGNTIYF. The V and J genes are TRBV9 and TRBJ1-3, with TRBD1 as a possible D gene (5 bases). The length of the CDR3 is 16 residues. V shed 4 bases and J shed 0 bases, with 14 bases lying between them. Germline V gives CDR1 SGDLS, CDR2 YYNGEE.

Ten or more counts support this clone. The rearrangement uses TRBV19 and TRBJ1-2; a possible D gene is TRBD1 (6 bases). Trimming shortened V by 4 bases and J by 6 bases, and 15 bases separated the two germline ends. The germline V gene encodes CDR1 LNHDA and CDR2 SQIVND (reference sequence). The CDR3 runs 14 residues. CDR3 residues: CASSRGQPRDGYTF. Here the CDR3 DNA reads TGTGCCAGTAGTAGGGGACAACCCCGGGATGGCTACACCTTC.

The CDR3 protein is CASSLGLVIGTDTQYF. The CDR3 nucleotides are TGTGCCAGCAGCTTGGGGCTAGTAATCGGCACAGATACGCAGTATTTT. This chain connects TRBV7-9 to TRBJ2-3; perhaps TRBD1 as D (5 bases). The CDR3 is made up of 16 amino acids. Germline assignment: CDR1 SEHNR and CDR2 FQNEAQ (reference sequence). Deletions cut 3 bases from V and 1 base from J, with 14 bases between.